The entry below describes one T cell receptor (beta chain). The antigen is undetermined. This sample was taken from a study of CD8 T cells in Susac syndrome. Study conclusions and caveats: Regarding the TCR sequencing and HLA analysis, the study admitted that a relatively small number of individuals were involved.

Reverse transcription used roughly 0.5 to 1 ug RNA and random hexamers. The CDR3 of TCR beta was amplified by immunoSEQ multiplex PCR across 54 Vbeta and 13 Jbeta. TCRdb redid the calling of the immunoSEQ multiplex PCR reads with MiXCR, one entry per CDR3 protein. The sample yields 150,000 to 200,000 distinct CDR3 sequences, just under 95% seen once. From blood CD8+ and CD4+ T cells, the TCR beta chain was sequenced. TEMRA cells were FACS-enriched, and CD8+ and CD4+ T cells were isolated negatively. Germline V lookup: CDR1 DFQATT, CDR2 SNEGSKA (reference sequence). The CDR3 length is 15 residues. V shed 0 bases and J 4 bases; nucleotides not matched to a gene: 9.

Sequenced material: CD4+ T cells from PBMCs. V usage is TRBV20-1 and J usage is TRBJ2-7; 7 bases agree with TRBD1. The sequence derives from a human donor in good health. CDR3 sequence reads: CSARDSGTEVYEQYF. In DNA, the CDR3 is TGCAGTGCTAGAGATTCCGGGACAGAAGTTTACGAGCAGTACTTC.